The subject of this entry is one TCR beta chain. Method: immunoSEQ multiplex PCR; TCRdb's copy keeps in-frame clones and lacks some. The data show 80,000 to 100,000 clones, 85% to 90% seen once. The sample originates from a study of T cells after somatic rescue of genetic block. The V gene lost 5 bases and the J gene lost 3 bases, with 8 bases spanning the gap. Germline lookup yields CDR1 LNHDA and CDR2 SQIVND (reference sequence). The CDR3 extends over 13 amino acids. The chain recombines TRBV19 with TRBJ2-4; D is uncertain. The sequence was collected from a woman aged 18-29 years. Sequencing was carried out using peripheral blood mononuclear cells (PBMCs). Here the CDR3 reads CASSPFGKNIQYF. CDR3 nucleotide sequence: TGTGCCAGTAGTCCTTTTGGCAAAAACATTCAGTACTTC.